This TCR beta chain appears in the sequencing data of a study of blood T cells in healthy people across ages. Study conclusions and caveats: TCR beta diversity, measured per million T cells, fell in a roughly linear way with age.

Primers used in a second PCR of roughly 6 to 12 cycles were a sample-barcoded 5' primer and a J-beta primer mix. MiXCR was run by TCRdb on the 5' RACE reads, yielding one entry per CDR3 protein. The top ten clones hold 10% to 13% of a sample with more than 750,000 distinct CDR3 sequences, about 28% of them seen once. In its sample, this clonotype was seen a few times. Its antigen is undetermined. An end of the junction does not agree with germline; a read error may underlie this. Individuals who donated were healthy Caucasians from Russia aged about 6 to 100. Each sample had at least 6.5 million PBMCs isolated. The same data also went into a second study, on T cells of mothers and their children. That paper notes: A few mothers and their six children, all healthy Caucasians, donated.

The source material was blood. The source is a middle-aged woman in good health.

CDR3 DNA: TGTGCCAGCAGCTTCCCGGGACAGATCTATGGCTGCACCTTC. This sequence encodes CASSFPGQIYGCTF. V usage is TRBV3-1 and J usage is TRBJ1-2; 7 positions match TRBD1. This CDR3 is built from 14 residues. Germline lookup yields CDR1 LGHDT and CDR2 YNNKEL (reference sequence).